This T cell receptor (beta chain) was obtained from a study of tumor and adjacent non-tumor tissue in lung cancer. Study results and limitations: Tumor TCR diversity, when higher, was linked to shorter survival.

The library came from three nested PCR rounds adapted from ARM-PCR protocols. TCRdb re-analysed the multiplex PCR reads in MiXCR, keeping a single row per CDR3 protein. The top ten hold around 9.6% of the sample, which has some 80,000 distinct CDR3 sequences, over 55% seen once. RNA was extracted from bulk tissue without any cell sorting. Trimming cost V 1 base and J 3 bases, with 16 bases left between them. Germline V lookup: CDR1 SGHRS, CDR2 YFSETQ. CDR3 length: 17 residues. This clonotype was detected a few times. The antigen is undetermined. This receptor was identified in a woman aged 35 to 49 with non-small cell lung cancer. The material sequenced was lung tumor tissue. The chain is built from TRBV5-1 and TRBJ1-4; D unclear. The CDR3 here is CASSLRTVGTANEKLFF. The DNA for the CDR3 is TGCGCCAGCAGCTTGAGGACGGTGGGAACAGCTAATGAAAAACTGTTTTTT.